The 20 T cell receptor beta chains below all came from one sample that was sequenced in a study of shared clonotypes between healthy human individuals (dated by TCRdb to 2018 to 2021). Library preparation employed the immunoSEQ multiplex PCR assay. As stored in TCRdb, this immuneACCESS dataset retains in-frame rearrangements with V and J assigned. A fraction of the clones does not appear; measured against another copy, unresolved V genes explain less than half of the discrepancy, and the remainder lacks a known reason. A total of hundreds of thousands of clones appear in this sample, approximately 96% of them only once. Together, the top ten hold roughly 0.1% of the sample. CD8 naive samples consisted of CD45RO-negative cells that were positively selected for CCR7, yielding a CD45RA+CCR7+ population without TemRA cells. Material: naive CD8+ T cells sorted from blood. The meaning of the sample's cell subset or site label: CD45RA+CCR7+. Receptors were obtained from a woman aged 25-40 years in good health.

The genes are TRBV21-1 and TRBJ2-3; TRBD1, the table's D call, was not compared with the DNA. TRBV21-1 is given as a pseudogene. There are 15 residues in the CDR3. In DNA form, the CDR3 reads TGTGCCAGCAGCACTAACAGGGGGATCACAGATACGCAGTATTTT. Translating gives CASSTNRGITDTQYF.

The J gene is TRBJ2-2, the V gene TRBV9; unclear D gene. Trimming pared 0 bases from V and 4 bases from J, leaving 10 bases between. This CDR3 has 15 residues. From germline, CDR1 is SGDLS and CDR2 YYNGEE. The CDR3 DNA is TGTGCCAGCAGCGTAGAGTACGGCAGCACCGGGGAGCTGTTTTTT. Amino acid sequence: CASSVEYGSTGELFF.

This chain joins TRBV29-1 and TRBJ2-1, with 15 bases that match TRBD2. CDR3 length equals 16 residues. Germline V gene sequence: CDR1 SQVTM, CDR2 ANQGSEA. With V trimmed by 1 base and J by 4 bases, 2 bases remained unmatched. CDR3 sequence (DNA): TGCAGCGTTGAAGGGACTAGCGGGAGGGAATACAATGAGCAGTTCTTC. Translating it yields CSVEGTSGREYNEQFF.

The chain links TRBV4-1 to TRBJ2-1; D not certain. V lost 3 bases and J lost 7, with 16 bases in between. The CDR3 totals 15 residues. CDR1 MGHRA and CDR2 YSYEKL come from the germline V gene. CDR3 in amino acids: CASSHPTTLGNEQFF. Written as DNA, the CDR3 is TGCGCCAGCAGCCACCCCACCACCCTGGGGAATGAGCAGTTCTTC.

The chain recombines TRBV9 with TRBJ2-1; D remains ambiguous. V lost 4 bases, J lost 4 bases, and 12 bases lay in between. The CDR3 spans 14 residues. Germline-derived CDR1 and CDR2 are SGDLS and YYNGEE. The CDR3 region is CASSPHRVYNEQFF. The CDR3, as DNA: TGTGCCAGCAGCCCCCACCGAGTTTACAATGAGCAGTTCTTC.

The chain links TRBV13 to TRBJ2-1; 7 positions agree with TRBD1. Trimming removed 2 bases from V and 3 bases from J; junction bases left unmatched: 7. This CDR3 is built from 16 residues. The germline V gene encodes CDR1 PRHDT and CDR2 FYEKMQ (reference sequence). CDR3: CASSLQQGIFYNEQFF. The CDR3 nucleotides are TGTGCCAGCAGCTTACAACAGGGGATCTTCTACAATGAGCAGTTCTTC.

This chain uses TRBV27 with TRBJ1-2; 8 bases map to TRBD1. Germline V gene sequence: CDR1 MNHEY, CDR2 SMNVEV (reference sequence). With 6 bases clipped from V and 3 bases from J, the junction kept 3 bases outside the gene matches. The CDR3 totals 13 residues. This CDR3 reads CASSPGQDYGYTF. DNA of the CDR3: TGTGCCAGCAGCCCGGGACAGGACTATGGCTACACCTTC.

In its sample, this clone was seen once. The V call is TRBV28, the J call TRBJ2-2, with D possibly matching TRBD2 (5 bases). V dropped 6 bases and J dropped 7 bases, with 18 bases sitting between them. Germline V gene lookup returns CDR1 MDHEN and CDR2 SYDVKM. This CDR3 is built from 15 residues. The CDR3 loop reads CASSPSGFGVGELFF. The CDR3 coding sequence is TGTGCCAGCAGCCCTTCGGGCTTCGGGGTCGGGGAGCTGTTTTTT.

This sequence joins TRBV19 and TRBJ1-1; the D is unclear. CDR3 length equals 14 residues. V lost 7 bases, J lost 0 bases, and 12 bases lay in between. Germline V gene lookup returns CDR1 LNHDA and CDR2 SQIVND (reference sequence). Here the CDR3 reads CASTYRSMNTEAFF. The CDR3 DNA is TGTGCCAGTACCTATCGGTCCATGAACACTGAAGCTTTCTTT.

The chain carries TRBV4-1 and TRBJ2-7; no clear D. This CDR3 has 17 amino acids. V lost 4 bases to trimming and J lost 2 bases, with 21 bases between them. Germline V gene sequence: CDR1 MGHRA, CDR2 YSYEKL. CDR3 loop: CASSPRPATIGAYEQYF. The CDR3, as DNA: TGCGCCAGCAGCCCTAGGCCCGCAACAATCGGTGCCTACGAGCAGTACTTC.

The J gene is TRBJ1-2, the V gene TRBV15; 7 bases are a match to TRBD1. This CDR3 region has 15 residues. Germline V gives CDR1 LNHNV, CDR2 YYDKDF (reference sequence). J gave up 7 bases and V 3 bases, and 11 bases lay outside the gene matches. CDR3 in DNA: TGTGCCACCAGCAGGCTAAACCGGGACAGAGCTGGCTACACCTTC. Translation: CATSRLNRDRAGYTF.

The chain links TRBV11-3 to TRBJ2-3; 7 positions match TRBD2. The trim removed 0 bases at V and 1 base at J, leaving 1 base unmatched. Per germline, CDR1 SGHNT and CDR2 YENEEA. The CDR3 has 15 amino acids. The CDR3 sequence: CASSLDSGGTDTQYF. In DNA form, the CDR3 reads TGTGCCAGCAGCTTAGACAGCGGGGGCACAGATACGCAGTATTTT.

This chain links TRBV29-1 with TRBJ2-1, with 13 bases aligning to TRBD2. This CDR3 is 14 amino acids long. Trimming removed 7 bases from V and 8 bases from J; junction bases left unmatched: 8. Per germline, CDR1 SQVTM and CDR2 ANQGSEA. The CDR3 here is CSAPIGLAGDEQFF. CDR3 DNA: TGCAGCGCGCCGATTGGACTAGCGGGAGATGAGCAGTTCTTC.

The CDR3 sequence: CASSTGVAYGYTF. CDR3 bases: TGCGCCAGCAGTACAGGGGTGGCCTATGGCTACACCTTC. This chain connects TRBV5-1 to TRBJ1-2; the match to TRBD1 covers 7 bases. V shed 5 bases, J shed 4 bases, and the junction held 5 bases outside the gene matches. This CDR3 is built from 13 residues. Germline-derived CDR1 and CDR2 are SGHRS and YFSETQ.

The rearrangement links TRBV30 to TRBJ1-4, with 9 bases identical to TRBD1. With 3 bases clipped from V and 8 bases from J, the junction kept 7 bases outside the gene matches. CDR1 is GTSNPN and CDR2 is SVGIG in the germline V gene (reference sequence). This CDR3 is built from 14 residues. The DNA of the CDR3 is TGTGCCTGGAGCTCCGGGACAGGGCGGGAAAAACTGTTTTTT. Translating gives CAWSSGTGREKLFF.

CDR3 sequence: CASSSDRATGELFF. The CDR3 DNA reads as TGTGCCAGCAGTTCGGACAGGGCCACCGGGGAGCTGTTTTTT. The chain couples TRBV27 to TRBJ2-2; 8 nucleotides line up with TRBD1. The V gene's germline CDR1 is MNHEY and CDR2 SMNVEV (reference sequence). V trimming: 4 bases; J trimming: 4 bases; junction bases outside the gene matches: 2. The CDR3 totals 14 residues.

This rearrangement joins TRBV27 to TRBJ2-1; 12 bases align to TRBD2. Trimming removed 0 bases from V and 6 bases from J; junction bases left unmatched: 6. CDR1 is MNHEY, CDR2 SMNVEV, per germline (reference sequence). This CDR3 spans 17 amino acids. CDR3 region: CASSLSSGLAGLNEQFF. CDR3 DNA: TGTGCCAGCAGTTTATCGTCTGGACTAGCGGGACTCAATGAGCAGTTCTTC.

V and J are TRBV12-5 and TRBJ2-1; the match to TRBD1 covers 9 bases. The CDR3 extends over 14 amino acids. Germline CDR1 is LGHNT and CDR2 is FRNRAP. After removal of 1 base from V and 10 bases from J, the junction contained 5 bases not matched to a gene. The CDR3 nucleotides are TGTGCTAGTGGTTTGGGCCGGACAGGGGTCGAGCAGTTCTTC. Translation: CASGLGRTGVEQFF.

The chain combines TRBV4-1 with TRBJ2-7, with 7 bases aligning to TRBD1. The germline V gene has CDR1 MGHRA and CDR2 YSYEKL. Losses at the gene ends were 2 bases for V and 5 bases for J; bases not matched to a gene: 9. CDR3 length equals 15 residues. The CDR3 DNA is TGCGCCAGCAGCCAATCCCCCAGGACAGGCCACGAGCAGTACTTC. Translating gives CASSQSPRTGHEQYF.

The V call is TRBV28, the J call TRBJ1-5; no clear D gene. The CDR3 totals 14 residues. Germline assignment: CDR1 MDHEN and CDR2 SYDVKM. V lost 5 bases and J 0 bases, leaving 8 bases between the germline ends. The CDR3 is CASSRLYSNQPQHF. The CDR3 nucleotides are TGTGCCAGCAGTCGACTGTATAGCAATCAGCCCCAGCATTTT.